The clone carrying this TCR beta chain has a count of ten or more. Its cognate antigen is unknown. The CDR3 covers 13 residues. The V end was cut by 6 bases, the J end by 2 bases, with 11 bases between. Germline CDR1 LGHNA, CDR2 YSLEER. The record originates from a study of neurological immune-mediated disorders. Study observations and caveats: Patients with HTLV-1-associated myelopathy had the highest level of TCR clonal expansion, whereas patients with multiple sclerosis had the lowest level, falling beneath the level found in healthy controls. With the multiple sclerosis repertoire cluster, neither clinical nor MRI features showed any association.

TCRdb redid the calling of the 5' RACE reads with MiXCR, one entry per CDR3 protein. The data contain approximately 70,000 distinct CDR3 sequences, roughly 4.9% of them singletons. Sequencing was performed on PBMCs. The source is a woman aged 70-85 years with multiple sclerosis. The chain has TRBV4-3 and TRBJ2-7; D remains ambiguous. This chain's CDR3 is CASSKTDAYEQYF. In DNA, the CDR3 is TGCGCCAGCAGTAAGACTGATGCCTACGAGCAGTACTTC.